The source of this T cell receptor (beta chain) is a study of blood T cell repertoires in COVID-19 (dated by TCRdb to the early 2020s). Describing the broader study: The collaborator samples originated in the United States, Italy and Spain and spanned the acute and convalescent phases of COVID-19. Where HLA class I and class II types were available, the types were taken from metadata supplied by the sample provider, not from assay-based typing. Nearly every sample came with metadata listing a de-identified subject ID, COVID-19 status, age in years and sex. The repertoires were released in a freely available public database meant as a resource for research on the immune response to SARS-CoV-2. The material from the prospective study consisted of cDNA or gDNA derived from T cells, B-cell-depleted T cells, or PBMCs. Deeply sampled blood TCRbeta repertoires from subjects exposed to, actively infected with, or recovered from COVID-19 were included in the dataset. The samples were drawn from the first 160 participants of the ongoing ImmuneRACE study and from over 950 subjects provided by 6 global collaborators. The research as a whole found: How much clinical and demographic metadata was included differed by source and by participant, and the metadata was provided uncurated.

As to this clone: It has no known antigen specificity. No base-level quality is on record; no much larger clone is a single base apart. Other nucleotide sequences in the sample specify the same CDR3.

At one collaborating source in Seattle, patients were enrolled during active infection and were followed longitudinally through the course of disease. The collaborating institutions used their own protocols to collect whole blood in K2EDTA tubes. For TCRbeta analysis, collaborators shipped samples as frozen whole blood, isolated PBMCs, or DNA extracted from either of those sample types. The immunoSEQ Assay, a bias-controlled multiplex PCR, was used to amplify TCRbeta CDR3 regions from genomic DNA. The authors' pipeline ran thus. The number of nucleated cells in each sample was estimated from the amplification of reference gene primers within the assay. To quantify the absolute abundance of each unique TCRbeta CDR3 rearrangement, sequence reads were collapsed and filtered. Productive Simpson clonality was computed per sample as the square root of Simpson's diversity index over productive rearrangements. Here the immuneACCESS table is served through TCRdb, limited to in-frame sequences with V and J called. Missing clones are a known gap in these copies; in checked studies unresolved V genes cover under half, and the rest lacks a known reason. V and J calls and clone size are as listed in that table; D and trimming were resolved from the DNA. This sample is represented by some 500,000 clones; about 89% of them were singletons. Roughly 8.3% of the sample belongs to the ten largest clones.

Relative to germline, V is missing 5 bases and J is missing 4 bases, with 1 base of the junction outside any gene match. The germline V gene gives CDR1 as SNHLY and CDR2 as FYNNEI. CDR3 length: 12 amino acids, cysteine to phenylalanine. Only the CDR3 DNA is retained, 36 bases long and in frame from the first base. The sample comprised peripheral blood. The sequence links TRBV2 to TRBJ1-2, and TRBD1 matches 7 of the central bases. The source is a woman in her fifties or sixties with COVID-19, enrolled during active disease. The nucleotides are TGTGCCAGCAGTCGGGACAGCTATGGCTACACCTTC. Translated, this is CASSRDSYGYTF.